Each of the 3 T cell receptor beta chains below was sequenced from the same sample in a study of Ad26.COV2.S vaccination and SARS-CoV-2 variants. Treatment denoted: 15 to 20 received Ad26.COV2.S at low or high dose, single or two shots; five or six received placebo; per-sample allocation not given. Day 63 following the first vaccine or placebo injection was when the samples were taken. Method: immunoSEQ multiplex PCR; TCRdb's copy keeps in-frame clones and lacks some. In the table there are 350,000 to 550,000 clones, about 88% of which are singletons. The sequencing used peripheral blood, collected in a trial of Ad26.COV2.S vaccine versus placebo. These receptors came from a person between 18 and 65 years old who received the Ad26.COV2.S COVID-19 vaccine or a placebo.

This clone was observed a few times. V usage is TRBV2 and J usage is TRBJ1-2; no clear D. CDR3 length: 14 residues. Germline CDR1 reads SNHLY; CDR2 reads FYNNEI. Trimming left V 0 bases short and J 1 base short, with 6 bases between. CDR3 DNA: TGTGCCAGCAGTGAAGCGGTAGTTAACTATGGCTACACCTTC. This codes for CASSEAVVNYGYTF.

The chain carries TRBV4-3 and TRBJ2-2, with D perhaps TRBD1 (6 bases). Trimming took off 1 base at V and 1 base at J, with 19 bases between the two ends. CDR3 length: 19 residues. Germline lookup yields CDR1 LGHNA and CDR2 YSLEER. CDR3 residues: CASSQASVPWGRNTGELFF. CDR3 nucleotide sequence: TGCGCCAGCAGCCAAGCGTCGGTGCCGTGGGGGCGGAACACCGGGGAGCTGTTTTTT.

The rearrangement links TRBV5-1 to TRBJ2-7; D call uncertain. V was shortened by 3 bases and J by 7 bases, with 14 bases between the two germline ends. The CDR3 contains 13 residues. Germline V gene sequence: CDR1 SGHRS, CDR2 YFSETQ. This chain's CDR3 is CASSSGPMGEQYV. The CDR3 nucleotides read TGCGCCAGCAGCTCCGGGCCAATGGGGGAGCAGTACGTC.